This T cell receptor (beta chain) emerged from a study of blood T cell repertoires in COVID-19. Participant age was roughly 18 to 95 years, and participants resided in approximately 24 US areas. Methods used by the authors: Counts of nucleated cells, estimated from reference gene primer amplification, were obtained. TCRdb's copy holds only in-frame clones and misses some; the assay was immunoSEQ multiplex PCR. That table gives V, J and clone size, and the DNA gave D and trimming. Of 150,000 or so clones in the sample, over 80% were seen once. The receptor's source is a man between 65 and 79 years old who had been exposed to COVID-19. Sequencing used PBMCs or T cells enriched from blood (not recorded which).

CDR3: CASSPWSPDGSYGYTF. The CDR3 DNA sequence: TGTGCCAGCAGCCCGTGGAGTCCCGACGGATCCTATGGCTACACCTTC. The chain joins TRBV7-8 to TRBJ1-2; D is unresolved. Germline V lookup: CDR1 SGHVS, CDR2 FQNEAQ. The germline V and J ends were trimmed by 5 bases and 4 bases, with 20 bases remaining between them. There are 16 residues in the CDR3.